This TCR beta chain was documented in a study of blood T cell repertoires in COVID-19. About the study: From the United States, Italy and Spain came samples of acute and convalescent COVID-19.

Of note for this clone: One end of the junction fails to match germline, which may point to a read error.

The repertoire was sequenced with immunoSEQ multiplex PCR; TCRdb's copy has only in-frame clones and lacks some. This sample has approximately 100,000 clones; 70% to 90% occur once, and the top ten carry approximately 2.6%. Across about two dozen US areas, participants ranged in age from about 18 to 90 years. Resolution of symptoms, clearance, or two negative PCRs was present in recovered Cohort 3 donors. Germline V CDR1 and CDR2: SGHAT, FQNNGV. This CDR3 is built from 13 residues. The TCR was taken from a woman between 50 and 59 years old who had recovered from COVID-19. The V call is TRBV11-2, the J call TRBJ1-1, with D tentatively TRBD1 (5 bases). Source material: PBMCs or T cells enriched from blood (not recorded which). The CDR3 protein is CASSVDSNTEAFF. The CDR3 nucleotides read TGTGCCAGCAGCGTAGACAGTAACACTGAAGCTTTCTTT.